Below, one T cell receptor beta chain is given with its context. Its antigen is not known. This CDR3 region has 11 residues. Trimming took off 8 bases at V and 7 bases at J, with 8 bases between the two ends. RNA transcripts were the template for amplifying TCR beta CDR3 regions. In the first-round RT-PCR of the TCR CDR3, the HTBI primer set was used. TCRdb reanalysed the multiplex PCR reads using MiXCR and keeps one entry per CDR3 protein. The sample contains more than 500,000 distinct CDR3 sequences, about 16% of which appear only once. PBMCs stemmed from less than 13 ml fresh peripheral blood. The data originate from a study of T cells in Graves' hyperthyroidism and ophthalmopathy. Overall study findings and caveats: A 13 V-J signature model discriminated ophthalmopathy versus stable hyperthyroidism.

V usage is TRBV12-3 or TRBV12-4 and J usage is TRBJ2-2; no definite D call. The sequencing input was blood. This sequence originates from a woman aged 25 to 39 with Graves' ophthalmopathy. DNA for the CDR3: TGTGCCAGCTCGTACGGCGGGGAGCTGTTTTTT. Amino acid sequence: CASSYGGELFF.